Listed below are T cell receptor beta chains from one sample, sequenced in a study of blood T cell repertoires in COVID-19. Data came from immunoSEQ multiplex PCR; TCRdb stores just in-frame clones and leaves some out. The sample has some 300,000 clones; around 90% are singletons. Sequenced input: PBMCs or T cells enriched from blood (not recorded which). These receptors were collected from a woman younger than 45 who had recovered from COVID-19. Each CDR3 is given with its conserved first and last residue. The order of the fields is V gene, clone size, CDR3 length, J gene, D gene, CDR3 protein, CDR3 DNA. D genes are given only for firm matches. Clone size is given for some rows only: seen once, a few or many times, or a class if the clone is expanded.

v_call: TRBV12-5; clone_size: -; cdr3_length: 14; j_call: TRBJ2-1; d_call: TRBD2; cdr3_aa: CASGPSGGPREQFF; cdr3_nt: TGTGCTAGTGGCCCTAGCGGGGGACCTAGAGAGCAGTTCTTC
v_call: TRBV5-4; clone_size: -; cdr3_length: 15; j_call: TRBJ2-1; d_call: TRBD2; cdr3_aa: CASSGDPGLYNEQFF; cdr3_nt: TGTGCCAGCAGCGGAGACCCGGGACTATACAATGAGCAGTTCTTC
v_call: TRBV7-2; clone_size: -; cdr3_length: 15; j_call: TRBJ2-1; d_call: TRBD2; cdr3_aa: CASIMSAGSYNEQFF; cdr3_nt: TGTGCCAGCATTATGTCAGCGGGATCCTACAATGAGCAGTTCTTC
v_call: TRBV7-2; clone_size: -; cdr3_length: 11; j_call: TRBJ2-1; d_call: TRBD1; cdr3_aa: CTGVTYNEQFF; cdr3_nt: TGCACAGGGGTTACCTACAATGAGCAGTTCTTC
v_call: TRBV9; clone_size: once; cdr3_length: 19; j_call: TRBJ1-3; d_call: TRBD1; cdr3_aa: CASSVGSPSGQGPGNTIYF; cdr3_nt: TGTGCCAGCAGCGTAGGATCCCCTAGCGGACAGGGCCCTGGAAACACCATATATTTT
v_call: TRBV7-2; clone_size: -; cdr3_length: 9; j_call: TRBJ1-2; d_call: -; cdr3_aa: CASSLRQVF; cdr3_nt: TGTGCCAGCAGCTTAAGACAGGTCTTC
v_call: TRBV4-3; clone_size: -; cdr3_length: 15; j_call: TRBJ2-1; d_call: -; cdr3_aa: CASSQDRTVGDEQFF; cdr3_nt: TGCGCCAGCAGCCAAGATCGTACGGTCGGGGATGAGCAGTTCTTC
v_call: TRBV5-6; clone_size: -; cdr3_length: 18; j_call: TRBJ1-1; d_call: -; cdr3_aa: CASSLRAGYRGTNTEAFF; cdr3_nt: TGTGCCAGCAGCTTGAGGGCAGGCTATAGGGGGACGAACACTGAAGCTTTCTTT
v_call: TRBV11-3; clone_size: -; cdr3_length: 14; j_call: TRBJ1-1; d_call: -; cdr3_aa: CASSLGRGLTEAFF; cdr3_nt: TGTGCCAGCAGCTTAGGCAGGGGTCTGACTGAAGCTTTCTTT
v_call: TRBV5-1; clone_size: -; cdr3_length: 14; j_call: TRBJ2-1; d_call: -; cdr3_aa: CASSWTGVNNEQFF; cdr3_nt: TGCGCCAGCAGCTGGACGGGGGTTAACAATGAGCAGTTCTTC
v_call: TRBV18; clone_size: once; cdr3_length: 18; j_call: TRBJ2-4; d_call: -; cdr3_aa: CASSPGAGGSLAKNIQYF; cdr3_nt: TGTGCCAGCTCACCCGGCGCGGGTGGGTCGCTAGCCAAAAACATTCAGTACTTC
v_call: TRBV3-1/TRBV3-2; clone_size: -; cdr3_length: 14; j_call: TRBJ1-1; d_call: -; cdr3_aa: CASSHLQGNTEAFF; cdr3_nt: TGTGCCAGCAGCCACTTACAGGGGAACACTGAAGCTTTCTTT
v_call: TRBV29-1; clone_size: -; cdr3_length: 14; j_call: TRBJ1-2; d_call: -; cdr3_aa: CSVEGAGNGYGYTF; cdr3_nt: TGCAGCGTTGAGGGGGCAGGGAACGGCTATGGCTACACCTTC
v_call: TRBV2; clone_size: -; cdr3_length: 15; j_call: TRBJ1-6; d_call: -; cdr3_aa: CASTLLRQGNSPLHF; cdr3_nt: TGTGCCAGCACCCTATTACGTCAGGGTAATTCACCCCTCCACTTT
v_call: TRBV19; clone_size: -; cdr3_length: 16; j_call: TRBJ2-3; d_call: TRBD1; cdr3_aa: CASSRDRGRLADTQYF; cdr3_nt: TGTGCCAGTAGTCGCGACAGGGGGCGCCTGGCAGATACGCAGTATTTT
v_call: TRBV28; clone_size: -; cdr3_length: 15; j_call: TRBJ1-3; d_call: -; cdr3_aa: CASSFSGVSGNTIYF; cdr3_nt: TGTGCCAGCAGTTTTTCAGGGGTATCTGGAAACACCATATATTTT
v_call: TRBV11-2; clone_size: -; cdr3_length: 16; j_call: TRBJ2-1; d_call: -; cdr3_aa: CASSLIGRTRYNEQFF; cdr3_nt: TGTGCCAGCAGCTTGATCGGCCGGACTCGATACAATGAGCAGTTCTTC